This TCR beta chain was retrieved from a study of blood T cell repertoires in COVID-19. Across the whole study: COVID-19 samples, acute and convalescent, were from the United States, Italy and Spain. T cells, B-cell-depleted T cells, or PBMCs provided the cDNA or gDNA that served as material.

TCRdb's table, derived via immunoSEQ multiplex PCR, lists solely in-frame clones and lacks some. The data hold roughly 400,000 clones, with approximately 89% observed a single time. The V gene lost 3 bases and the J gene lost 5 bases, with 7 bases spanning the gap. Looked up from germline, CDR1 is MNHEY and CDR2 is SMNVEV (reference sequence). The CDR3 has 13 amino acids. Sequences were obtained from PBMCs or T cells enriched from blood (not recorded which). The gene calls are TRBV27 and TRBJ1-4, with a weak D call TRBD1 (5 bases). The TCR originated in a woman in her twenties or thirties who had recovered from COVID-19. CDR3 coding DNA: TGTGCCAGCAGTTTTCGACAGAATGAAAAACTGTTTTTT. Its translation: CASSFRQNEKLFF. The whole variable domain, remainder taken from reference TRBV27 and TRBJ1-4, is EAQVTQNPRYLITVTGKKLTVTCSQNMNHEYMSWYRQDPGLGLRQIYYSMNVEVTDKGDVPEGYKVSRKEKRNFPLILESPSPNQTSLYFCASSFRQNEKLFFGSGTQLSVL.